A single sample is the source of the 7 T cell receptor beta chains below, sequenced in a study of blood T cell repertoires in COVID-19. The assay was immunoSEQ multiplex PCR, and TCRdb's table has in-frame clones only and misses some. Of about 480,000 clones listed, 89% are singletons. Material: peripheral blood. The source of these receptors is a man younger than 35 with COVID-19, enrolled during active disease.

The chain joins TRBV5-8 to TRBJ1-2; D uncertain. With 4 bases removed from V and 0 bases from J, the gap between germline ends came to 13 bases. Looked up from germline, CDR1 is SGHTS and CDR2 is YDEGEE. The length of the CDR3 is 15 residues. The CDR3 bases are TGTGCCAGCAGCCCCGGTTCCACGGCTAACTATGGCTACACCTTC. It is translated as CASSPGSTANYGYTF.

The rearrangement joins TRBV5-4 to TRBJ1-3; D may be TRBD1 (5 bases). V dropped 3 bases and J dropped 3 bases, with 13 bases sitting between them. The CDR3 contains 15 residues. Germline-derived CDR1 and CDR2 are SGHNT and YYREEE (reference sequence). Written as DNA, the CDR3 is TGTGCCAGCAGCTCCGACCCAGGGATTGGAAACACCATATATTTT. Its protein product is CASSSDPGIGNTIYF.

This chain uses TRBV19 with TRBJ2-2; 8 bases agree with TRBD1. Germline CDR1 reads LNHDA; CDR2 reads SQIVND (reference sequence). Germline trimming cut 5 bases from V and 5 bases from J; bases unmatched to any gene: 7. There are 15 residues in the CDR3. CDR3 sequence: CASSHDRGRTGELFF. CDR3 in DNA: TGTGCCAGTAGTCATGACAGGGGTCGGACCGGGGAGCTGTTTTTT.

This clone was seen more than once but under ten times. J is TRBJ2-7 and V is TRBV27, with 11 bases lining up with TRBD1. Germline CDR1 reads MNHEY; CDR2 reads SMNVEV (reference sequence). This CDR3 has 15 residues. Trimming took 6 bases from V and 0 from J; bases not matched to a gene: 4. CDR3 DNA sequence: TGTGCCAGCAGCGAAGGGACAGGGGGCTCCTACGAGCAGTACTTC. Translated, it gives CASSEGTGGSYEQYF.

This clone has more than one count but fewer than ten. This chain links TRBV27 with TRBJ1-2; 8 bases align to TRBD1. The CDR3 extends over 16 amino acids. The V gene's germline CDR1 is MNHEY and CDR2 SMNVEV (reference sequence). Losses at the gene ends were 5 bases for V and 6 bases for J; bases not matched to a gene: 14. Here the CDR3 DNA reads TGTGCCAGCAGTCCATTAACCCACCCGACAGGGGATGGCTACACCTTC. As protein: CASSPLTHPTGDGYTF.

The chain recombines TRBV3-1 (or the pseudogene TRBV3-2) with TRBJ1-5; D is perhaps TRBD1 (6 bases). This CDR3 is 15 amino acids long. V dropped 3 bases and J dropped 7 bases, with 16 bases sitting between them. Germline loops: CDR1 LGHDT, CDR2 YNNKEL (reference sequence). In nucleotides, the CDR3 is TGTGCCAGCAGCCACAGCCCAGGGGAGGGACAGCCCCAGCATTTT. It translates to CASSHSPGEGQPQHF.

The chain has TRBV5-4 and TRBJ2-3; 8 nucleotides agree with TRBD2. The CDR3 sequence is 14 residues long. After removal of 3 bases from V and 5 bases from J, the junction contained 5 bases not matched to a gene. Per germline, CDR1 SGHNT and CDR2 YYREEE (reference sequence). The CDR3 region is CASSSGTSVDTQYF. The CDR3 nucleotides read TGTGCCAGCAGCTCCGGGACTAGTGTAGATACGCAGTATTTT. Using reference TRBV5-4 and TRBJ2-3 for the parts outside the CDR3, the full variable domain is ETGVTQSPTHLIKTRGQQVTLRCSSQSGHNTVSWYQQALGQGPQFIFQYYREEENGRGNFPPRFSGLQFPNYSSELNVNALELDDSALYLCASSSGTSVDTQYFGPGTRLTVL.